The rows below give T cell receptor beta chains drawn from one sample of a study of cytomegalovirus exposure and HLA in healthy donors. Repertoires were generated with immunoSEQ multiplex PCR, while TCRdb's copy carries only in-frame clones and drops some. There are approximately 180,000 clones in the sample; about 87% occur only once, and more than 1.3% lies in the top ten. Sequenced sample: PBMCs. The source of these receptors is a woman aged 30 to 39 in good health and CMV-seronegative. Each CDR3 is given with its conserved first and last residue. D genes are given only for firm matches. Expanded clones get a size class; other rows say once, few or many, or leave the size out.

j_call,v_call,d_call,clone_size,cdr3_aa,cdr3_nt
TRBJ2-2,TRBV7-8,-,-,CASRRDTYTGELFF,TGTGCCAGCAGACGGGACACCTACACCGGGGAGCTGTTTTTT
TRBJ2-1,TRBV5-1,TRBD2,-,CASSVIGSGGRGEQFF,TGCGCCAGCAGCGTCATTGGGAGCGGGGGGCGCGGGGAGCAGTTCTTC
TRBJ1-1,TRBV6-5,-,-,CATSYFGTPNTEAFF,TGTGCCACGTCCTATTTTGGGACACCGAACACTGAAGCTTTCTTT
TRBJ2-7,TRBV2,TRBD1,-,CASRAAAGGMNEQYF,TGTGCCAGCAGGGCCGCGGCAGGGGGCATGAACGAGCAGTACTTC
TRBJ2-2,TRBV6-5,TRBD2,-,CASSFGLAGGTGELFF,TGTGCCAGCAGTTTCGGACTAGCGGGGGGCACCGGGGAGCTGTTTTTT
TRBJ1-1,TRBV2,-,-,CASMEVPGRGEAFF,TGTGCCAGCATGGAAGTTCCAGGGAGGGGTGAAGCTTTCTTT
TRBJ1-1,TRBV30,-,few,CAFEGNTEAFF,TGTGCCTTTGAGGGGAACACTGAAGCTTTCTTT
TRBJ1-1,TRBV6-5,-,-,CASSYSRENTEAFF,TGTGCCAGCAGTTACTCGAGGGAGAACACTGAAGCTTTCTTT
TRBJ2-7,TRBV4-1,-,-,CASSQEPGNVYEQYF,TGCGCCAGCAGCCAAGAACCAGGGAACGTCTACGAGCAGTACTTC
TRBJ1-6,TRBV6-5,TRBD1,-,CASRPRGQNYSPLHF,TGTGCCAGCAGACCTCGGGGACAGAACTATTCACCCCTCCACTTT
TRBJ1-2,TRBV29-1,-,-,CSVPGNYGYTF,TGCAGCGTTCCAGGGAACTATGGCTACACCTTC
TRBJ2-2,TRBV6-6,-,-,CASTPLSDTGELFF,TGTGCCAGCACCCCGTTGTCAGACACCGGGGAGCTGTTTTTT
TRBJ2-1,TRBV2,TRBD1,-,CASSDEGQPGNMGQFF,TGTGCCAGCAGTGATGAGGGACAGCCGGGTAATATGGGGCAGTTCTTC
TRBJ2-7,TRBV4-2,-,few,CASSQVTTDEQYF,TGTGCCAGCAGCCAAGTTACTACCGACGAGCAGTACTTC
TRBJ1-1,TRBV5-8,-,-,CASSLLPAGLTFF,TGTGCCAGCAGCTTATTGCCCGCCGGGTTGACTTTCTTT
TRBJ1-2,TRBV18,TRBD1,-,CASSPRDRGNYGYTF,TGTGCCAGCTCACCAAGAGACAGGGGCAACTATGGCTACACCTTC
TRBJ1-5,TRBV10-2,TRBD1,-,CASSVTGSGQPQHF,TGCGCCAGCAGTGTGACAGGGTCGGGGCAGCCCCAGCATTTT
TRBJ1-1,TRBV7-6,TRBD1,-,CASSQTGGGTEAFF,TGTGCCAGCAGCCAAACAGGGGGAGGGACTGAAGCTTTCTTT
TRBJ2-7,TRBV29-1,TRBD1,-,CSATGQSVYEQYF,TGCAGCGCCACGGGACAGTCCGTCTACGAGCAGTACTTC
TRBJ1-1,TRBV14,-,-,CASSRGTVGPTEAFF,TGTGCCAGCAGCCGCGGGACCGTCGGGCCCACTGAAGCTTTCTTT
TRBJ2-7,TRBV13,TRBD2,-,CASSSLAGKIYEQYF,TGTGCCAGCAGCTCACTAGCGGGGAAAATCTACGAGCAGTACTTC
TRBJ2-7,TRBV9,-,-,CASSVDYGTTYEQYF,TGTGCCAGCAGCGTAGACTATGGGACAACCTACGAGCAGTACTTC
TRBJ2-7,TRBV30,TRBD2,few,CAWAPSGGSEQYF,TGTGCCTGGGCTCCTAGCGGGGGGTCCGAGCAGTACTTC
TRBJ2-7,TRBV5-1,-,-,CANSPGVDYEQYF,TGCGCCAACAGCCCCGGGGTAGATTACGAGCAGTACTTC
TRBJ1-6,TRBV30,TRBD1,-,CAWRGTANYNSPLHF,TGTGCCTGGAGGGGGACAGCAAACTATAATTCACCCCTCCACTTT
TRBJ1-1,TRBV9,TRBD1,-,CASSVATGGTEAFF,TGTGCCAGCAGCGTAGCGACAGGGGGGACTGAAGCTTTCTTT
TRBJ1-5,TRBV6-1,-,-,CASSDEGVWNQPQHF,TGTGCCAGCAGTGACGAGGGAGTGTGGAATCAGCCCCAGCATTTT
TRBJ1-2,TRBV30,-,-,CAWDSRGNGYTF,TGTGCCTGGGATAGCAGGGGCAATGGCTACACCTTC
TRBJ1-1,TRBV18,TRBD1,-,CASSLRQGEAFF,TGTGCCAGCTCGCTCCGACAGGGGGAAGCTTTCTTT
TRBJ1-3,TRBV7-2,-,-,CASSSRQAFSGNTIYF,TGTGCCAGCAGCTCCAGACAGGCCTTCTCTGGAAACACCATATATTTT
TRBJ2-3,TRBV30,TRBD2,-,CAWSTTSGVLDTQYF,TGTGCCTGGAGTACGACTAGCGGGGTACTAGATACGCAGTATTTT
TRBJ1-4,TRBV19,-,-,CASSGGVVNEKLFF,TGTGCCAGTAGTGGAGGGGTAGTCAATGAAAAACTGTTTTTT
TRBJ1-4,TRBV7-9,TRBD1,-,CASSGAGGFEKLFF,TGTGCCAGCAGCGGAGCAGGGGGCTTCGAAAAACTGTTTTTT
TRBJ1-6,TRBV6-1,-,-,CASSEEPSYSPLHF,TGTGCCAGCAGTGAAGAGCCAAGTTATTCACCCCTCCACTTT
TRBJ2-2,TRBV10-3,TRBD2,-,CAIRRGTSGSNTGELFF,TGTGCCATCAGGAGGGGGACTAGCGGTTCGAACACCGGGGAGCTGTTTTTT
TRBJ1-1,TRBV5-1,TRBD1,few,CASSLGQAEAFF,TGCGCCAGCAGCTTAGGACAGGCTGAAGCTTTCTTT
TRBJ2-3,TRBV30,TRBD2,-,CAWSVRLAGDTDTQYF,TGTGCCTGGAGTGTACGACTAGCGGGAGACACAGATACGCAGTATTTT
TRBJ2-7,TRBV6-5,-,-,CASSVGAGASYEQYF,TGTGCCAGCAGTGTTGGTGCGGGGGCCTCCTACGAGCAGTACTTC
TRBJ2-1,TRBV6-5,-,-,CASSYSMTGGRNEQFF,TGTGCCAGCAGTTACTCGATGACTGGGGGCCGCAATGAGCAGTTCTTC
TRBJ2-1,TRBV5-5,-,once,CASSLGRVYDEQFF,TGTGCCAGCAGCTTGGGCAGGGTGTACGATGAGCAGTTCTTC
TRBJ1-5,TRBV5-1,TRBD1,-,CASSPGQGAGQPQHF,TGCGCCAGCAGCCCGGGTCAGGGGGCGGGTCAGCCCCAGCATTTT
TRBJ2-5,TRBV6-5,-,-,CASSYPGSETQYF,TGTGCCAGCAGTTACCCCGGTTCGGAGACCCAGTACTTC
TRBJ2-1,TRBV7-6,TRBD2,-,CASSPGTSAYNEQFF,TGTGCCAGCAGCCCCGGGACTAGCGCCTACAATGAGCAGTTCTTC
TRBJ1-5,TRBV15,-,-,CATSTGLVGNQPQHF,TGTGCCACCAGCACAGGTTTGGTTGGCAATCAGCCCCAGCATTTT
TRBJ2-3,TRBV4-1,-,once,CASSPGSSSDTQYF,TGCGCCAGCAGCCCTGGTTCTAGTTCGGATACGCAGTATTTT
TRBJ2-5,TRBV5-1,-,-,CASSIGGPQETQYF,TGCGCCAGCAGCATCGGGGGTCCCCAAGAGACCCAGTACTTC
TRBJ1-6,TRBV7-8,-,-,CASSFGGGRNSPLHF,TGTGCCAGCAGCTTTGGCGGGGGTAGGAATTCACCCCTCCACTTT
TRBJ2-5,TRBV9,-,-,CASSVSGDRETQYF,TGTGCCAGCAGCGTATCCGGGGATCGAGAGACCCAGTACTTC
TRBJ2-7,TRBV15,-,-,CATSRVSEVSYEQYF,TGTGCCACCAGCAGAGTTTCAGAAGTCTCCTACGAGCAGTACTTC
TRBJ2-7,TRBV6-5,TRBD1,once,CASSTGTGGACYF,TGTGCCAGCAGTACCGGGACAGGAGGAGCCTGCTACTTC
TRBJ1-1,TRBV29-1,-,-,CSVELKGRLEAFF,TGCAGCGTTGAGCTTAAGGGGCGGTTGGAAGCTTTCTTT
TRBJ1-5,TRBV5-6,-,-,CASSPGGVGRDQPQHF,TGTGCCAGCAGCCCCGGCGGCGTCGGGAGGGATCAGCCCCAGCATTTT
TRBJ1-1,TRBV7-9,-,-,CASGAFGTEAFF,TGTGCCAGCGGAGCGTTTGGCACTGAAGCTTTCTTT
TRBJ2-5,TRBV18,-,-,CASSPNTPGHLQETQYF,TGTGCCAGCTCACCAAATACACCGGGACACCTACAAGAGACCCAGTACTTC
TRBJ2-3,TRBV16,-,many,CASSQVRSTDTQYF,TGTGCCAGCAGCCAAGTCCGTAGCACAGATACGCAGTATTTT